Here is one TCR beta chain with its context. Its antigen is unknown. There are no base qualities to consult, and no much larger clone falls within one base. These data belong to a study of blood T cell repertoires in COVID-19 (dated by TCRdb to 2020 to 2022). In terms of the full investigation: The collaborator samples originated in the United States, Italy and Spain and spanned the acute and convalescent phases of COVID-19. The prospective study material was composed of cDNA or gDNA derived from T cells, B-cell-depleted T cells, or PBMCs. Subjects who had been exposed to COVID-19, were actively infected with it, or had recovered from it provided the deeply sampled blood TCRbeta repertoires that made up the dataset. The repertoires were made available in a free public database intended to serve as a resource for research on the immune response to SARS-CoV-2. The samples were drawn from the first 160 participants of the ongoing ImmuneRACE study and from roughly 1,300 subjects provided by 6 global collaborators. Sample metadata almost always included a de-identified subject ID, COVID-19 status, age in years and sex. HLA class I and class II types, where available, came from metadata supplied by the sample provider rather than from assay-based typing.

Study-wide conclusions, independent of this receptor: The quantity of clinical and demographic metadata differed by source and by participant and was supplied without curation.

TCRbeta CDR3 regions were amplified from genomic DNA by means of the immunoSEQ Assay, a bias-controlled multiplex PCR. Regarding the original processing steps: Within the assay, amplification of reference gene primers was used to estimate how many nucleated cells each sample contained. Sequence reads were collapsed and filtered to measure the absolute abundance of every unique TCRbeta CDR3 rearrangement. For each sample, productive Simpson clonality was calculated as the square root of Simpson's diversity index over productive rearrangements. TCRdb re-hosts the immuneACCESS table, in-frame sequences only. Its copies lack some clones; in the studies checked, an unresolved V gene accounts for under half of them, and the cause for the rest is not known. The DNA gave D and trimming, while V, J and clone size come from that table. The sample contains approximately 460,000 clones, roughly 87% of them found a single time. Roughly 1% of the sample is taken by the ten largest.

Inclusive of the bounding cysteine and phenylalanine, the CDR3 is 13 residues long. The only DNA kept is the CDR3, 39 bases in frame from the first base. The germline V gene sets CDR1 to MDHEN and CDR2 to SYDVKM. V and J are trimmed by 5 bases and 9 bases, and the gene matches miss 5 bases of the junction. At one collaborating source in Seattle, patients were enrolled during active infection and were followed longitudinally through the course of disease. Each collaborating institution followed its own protocols to collect whole blood in K2EDTA tubes. For TCRbeta analysis, collaborators shipped samples in one of three forms: frozen whole blood, isolated PBMCs, or DNA extracted from either of those sample types.

The receptor was isolated from a young man with COVID-19, enrolled during active disease. The chain was built from TRBV28 and TRBJ1-1; 11 middle bases align to TRBD1. Input material: peripheral blood. The DNA sequence is given as TGTGCCAGCAGTGATTTGGACAGGGGGCAAGCTTTCTTT. It is translated as CASSDLDRGQAFF.